This TCR beta chain was identified in a study of OX40 agonist ivuxolimab in advanced cancers. For the study in its entirety: Ivuxolimab was a fully human IgG2 agonistic monoclonal antibody targeting the costimulatory receptor OX40 (CD134). Of the 50 to 55 patients in dose escalation, about 20 had hepatocellular carcinoma, about 15 had melanoma, 9 had renal cell carcinoma and 9 had head and neck cancer. The point of sequencing TCRbeta in the periphery was to test whether ivuxolimab changed TCR sequence diversity and drove clonal T-cell expansion. The paper reports the monotherapy dose-escalation portion (N of about 50 patients) of the phase I ivuxolimab trial. In the dose-escalation cohort, 82.7% of patients were male, and the mean age was roughly 60 years, with a range of 23 to 79. Partial responses occurred in three dose-escalation patients: two with cutaneous melanoma and one with hepatocellular carcinoma. Prior anti-PD-1, anti-PD-L1 or anti-CTLA-4 therapy was permitted, and approximately 40% of dose-escalation patients had received checkpoint inhibitors. Intravenous ivuxolimab was administered to patients every 2 weeks at six dose levels: 0.01, 0.1, 0.3, 1.5, 3 and 10 mg/kg. Summary of the overall study and its limitations: Clonal expansion of both CD4+ and CD8+ blood T cells was observed from baseline to week 6 at doses 0.1 to 3.0 mg/kg. After ivuxolimab, more expanded clones were found on average in CD8+ T cells than in CD4+ T cells. Low levels of normalized T-cell clonal expansion were also shown by some nonresponding patients. Antigen specificity was not determined for the clonally expanded peripheral T cells. In the 0.1-3.0 mg/kg groups, partial responders had among the lowest normalized peripheral clonal expansion, particularly in CD8+ T cells.

For sequencing of the TCRbeta CDR3 region, genomic DNA was extracted from the sorted cells. The immunoSEQ Assay was used to sequence the TCRbeta CDR3 regions. In TCRdb, the immuneACCESS table is reduced to in-frame sequences with V and J assigned. These tables do not hold every clone; where another copy was compared, an unresolved V gene accounts for under half, and the others remain unexplained. In this sample the table shows about 24,000 clones, over 70% of which occur a single time. Approximately 9.6% of the sample lies in the top ten. Patients with a history of autoimmune disease or receiving systemic immunosuppression were excluded from the trial. In every dose cohort, peripheral blood was drawn for TCR sequencing at baseline, cycle 4 day 1, and cycle 7 day 1. The samples were taken from a phase I, first-in-human, multicenter, open-label dose-escalation trial of ivuxolimab. Adults with locally advanced or metastatic head and neck squamous cell, hepatocellular, melanoma or renal cell carcinoma were enrolled in the trial. Before TCR sequencing, CD4+ and CD8+ T cells were separately sorted from peripheral blood.

In the case of this clone: Its antigen target is currently unknown. No per-base quality is available; no much larger clone lies one base away.

The sequencing here drew on CD4+ or CD8+ T cells sorted from blood, taken in a trial of the OX40 agonist ivuxolimab. This clonotype originated in an adult with an advanced solid tumor such as melanoma, head and neck, liver or kidney cancer.

The CDR3 region has the sequence CASSSNQRPLAGVYNEQFF. The sequence in DNA is TGTGCCAGCAGTTCCAACCAACGCCCACTAGCGGGGGTATACAATGAGCAGTTCTTC. Here the chain combines TRBV27 and TRBJ2-1, with 11 middle bases fitting TRBD2. Inclusive of the bounding cysteine and phenylalanine, the CDR3 is 19 residues long. The only DNA kept is the CDR3, 57 bases in frame from the first base. Unmatched junction bases come to 15, with V trimmed by 4 bases and J by 4 bases. According to the germline V gene (reference sequence), CDR1 reads MNHEY and CDR2 reads SMNVEV.